A selection of T cell receptor beta chains follows, all from one sample in a study of shared clonotypes between healthy human individuals. Assay: immunoSEQ multiplex PCR; the TCRdb copy retains only in-frame clones and omits some. This table has more than 2 million clones, roughly 96% appearing once. Sequencing was done on a sample of naive CD4+ T cells sorted from blood. These receptors all stem from a man between 18 and 29 years old in good health. Each CDR3 is given with its conserved first and last residue. The D gene is left open where the match is weak.

>TRBJ2-3|TRBV12-1|NA
CASRLGTDTQYF
TGTGCCAGCAGACTTGGTACAGATACGCAGTATTTT
>TRBJ2-7|TRBV30|TRBD2
CAWTWGGSYEQYF
TGTGCCTGGACATGGGGGGGCTCCTACGAGCAGTACTTC
>TRBJ2-6|TRBV6-5|NA
CASSPGVAGANVLTF
TGTGCCAGCAGTCCGGGGGTTGCTGGGGCCAACGTCCTGACTTTC
>TRBJ2-4|TRBV14|NA
CASSSRLSGIQYF
TGTGCCAGCAGCTCGAGACTGAGCGGCATTCAGTACTTC
>TRBJ2-7|TRBV2|NA
CASSPLRASEQYF
TGTGCCAGCAGTCCGCTTAGAGCCTCCGAGCAGTACTTC
>TRBJ2-2|TRBV5-1|TRBD2
CASSSLAGGTGELFF
TGCGCCAGCAGCTCTCTAGCGGGGGGAACCGGGGAGCTGTTTTTT
>TRBJ2-7|TRBV5-4|NA
CASGRDAGYEQYF
TGTGCCAGCGGTAGGGACGCCGGCTACGAGCAGTACTTC
>TRBJ1-5|TRBV28|NA
CASSSQGRGNQPQHF
TGTGCCAGCAGTTCACAGGGACGGGGCAATCAGCCCCAGCATTTT
>TRBJ1-6|TRBV10-3|NA
CAISESPNNSPLHF
TGTGCCATCAGTGAGTCACCCAATAATTCACCCCTCCACTTT
>TRBJ2-3|TRBV10-3|TRBD2
CAISDPGGSTDTQYF
TGTGCCATCAGTGATCCGGGGGGGAGCACAGATACGCAGTATTTT
>TRBJ2-7|TRBV7-2|TRBD2
CASSLLVRLAGNSYEQYF
TGTGCCAGCAGTCTTTTAGTTCGTCTAGCGGGAAACTCCTACGAGCAGTACTTC
>TRBJ1-4|TRBV4-1|NA
CASSQGGRRGEKLFF
TGCGCCAGCAGCCAAGGCGGCCGCAGGGGAGAAAAACTGTTTTTT
>TRBJ2-5|TRBV20-1|TRBD2
CSAIGGETQYF
TGCAGTGCTATCGGGGGGGAGACCCAGTACTTC
>TRBJ2-7|TRBV4-2|NA
CASSQDRAYEQYF
TGTGCCAGCAGCCAAGACAGAGCCTACGAGCAGTACTTC
>TRBJ2-1|TRBV25-1|NA
CASSEWASVQFF
TGTGCCAGCAGTGAGTGGGCGTCCGTACAGTTCTTC
>TRBJ2-1|TRBV14|TRBD2
CASSQRGGDLEQFF
TGTGCCAGCAGCCAACGCGGGGGAGATCTAGAGCAGTTCTTC
>TRBJ2-1|TRBV7-2|TRBD2
CASSLRLALNNEQFF
TGTGCCAGCAGCTTAAGACTAGCGCTTAACAATGAGCAGTTCTTC
>TRBJ2-1|TRBV18|TRBD2
CASSPRVVAGGVSSYNEQFF
TGTGCCAGCTCACCCAGAGTAGTGGCGGGGGGCGTTAGCTCCTACAATGAGCAGTTCTTC